The clone carrying this TCR beta chain was recorded only once. What it binds is not known. V shed 2 bases and J shed 0 bases, with 8 bases lying between them. The CDR3 runs 14 residues. Per germline, CDR1 GTSNPN and CDR2 SVGIG (reference sequence). This sample is part of a study of long-term antiretroviral therapy in people with HIV. This was the immunoSEQ v3.0 assay at survey level. Some clones are missing from TCRdb's copy, which holds only in-frame ones; the method was immunoSEQ multiplex PCR. The data show about 7,200 clones, around three quarters seen once. Study-wide findings and caveats: No data on ART adherence, viral resistance or therapy changes.

This clonotype was sampled from a man aged 35 to 55 with HIV. This sequence joins TRBV30 and TRBJ1-3; D is uncertain. The sequencing used unsorted PBMCs, collected approximately 0.9 years before starting antiretroviral therapy. The CDR3 coding sequence is TGTGCCTGGAGTCGTGAGAGCTCTGGAAACACCATATATTTT. It specifies CAWSRESSGNTIYF.